This T cell receptor (beta chain) was identified during a study of T cell responses to AZD1222 COVID-19 vaccine. Study results and caveats: All repertoire sampling was performed exclusively after the peak T cell response. Baseline antibody screening turned up just a handful of seropositive AZD1222 recipients. Spike-wide vaccine-associated CD4 TCRs dominated at 160-218 and 743-854. Recipients of two AZD1222 doses showed rising Spike-specific TCR breadth and depth.

As to this clone: Its antigen is unidentified.

Method: immunoSEQ multiplex PCR; TCRdb's copy keeps in-frame clones and lacks some. Among 70,000 to 90,000 clones listed, approximately 89% were seen once. This TCR was sampled from an adult in good health. Sequenced here: peripheral blood, sampled on day 0 of AZD1222 vaccination.

The CDR3 region has the DNA TGTGCCAGCAGCTTGGATGGCAGGGATGGAAGAAACACCATATATTTT. Its translation: CASSLDGRDGRNTIYF. The V call is TRBV5-6, the J call TRBJ1-3, with D possibly TRBD1 on 5 matching bases. The CDR3 is made up of 16 amino acids. Per germline, CDR1 SGHDT and CDR2 YYEEEE. The V and J ends lost 0 bases and 5 bases respectively, with 15 bases between them.